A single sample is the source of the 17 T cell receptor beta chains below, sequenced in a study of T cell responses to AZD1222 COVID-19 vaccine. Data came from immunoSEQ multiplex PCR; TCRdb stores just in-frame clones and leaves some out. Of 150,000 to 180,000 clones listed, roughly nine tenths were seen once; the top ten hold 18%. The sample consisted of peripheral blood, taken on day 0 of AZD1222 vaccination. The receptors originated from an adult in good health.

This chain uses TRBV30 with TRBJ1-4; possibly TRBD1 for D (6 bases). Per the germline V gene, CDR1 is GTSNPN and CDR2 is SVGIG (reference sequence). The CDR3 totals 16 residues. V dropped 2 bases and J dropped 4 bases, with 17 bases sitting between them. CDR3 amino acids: CAWSRIGDKGNEKLFF. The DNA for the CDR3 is TGTGCCTGGAGTCGGATAGGGGACAAGGGTAATGAAAAACTGTTTTTT. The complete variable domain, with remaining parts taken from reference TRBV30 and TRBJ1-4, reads SQTIHQWPATLVQPVGSPLSLECTVEGTSNPNLYWYRQAAGRGLQLLFYSVGIGQISSEVPQNLSASRPQDRQFILSSKKLLLSDSGFYLCAWSRIGDKGNEKLFFGSGTQLSVL.

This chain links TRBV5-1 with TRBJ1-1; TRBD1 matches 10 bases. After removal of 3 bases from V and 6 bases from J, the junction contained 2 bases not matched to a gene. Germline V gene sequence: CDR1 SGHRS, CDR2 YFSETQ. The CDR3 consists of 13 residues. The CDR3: CASSWGQGSEAFF. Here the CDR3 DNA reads TGCGCCAGCAGCTGGGGACAGGGGTCTGAAGCTTTCTTT.

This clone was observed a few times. CDR3 sequence: CASSSSGRGLEAFF. CDR3 bases: TGTGCCAGCAGTTCCTCGGGGCGGGGACTCGAAGCTTTCTTT. V and J are TRBV6-6 and TRBJ1-1, with D possibly matching TRBD1 (5 bases). The V gene lost 4 bases and the J gene lost 8 bases, with 17 bases spanning the gap. Germline V gives CDR1 MNHNY, CDR2 SVGAGI (reference sequence). CDR3 length: 14 amino acids.

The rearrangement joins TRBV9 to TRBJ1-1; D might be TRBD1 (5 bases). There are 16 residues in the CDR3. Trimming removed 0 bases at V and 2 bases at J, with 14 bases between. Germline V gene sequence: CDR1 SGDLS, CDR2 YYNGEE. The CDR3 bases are TGTGCCAGCAGCGTAGGTAGGGGATACAGCAACACTGAAGCTTTCTTT. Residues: CASSVGRGYSNTEAFF. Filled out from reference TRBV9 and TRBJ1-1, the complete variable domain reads DSGVTQTPKHLITATGQRVTLRCSPRSGDLSVYWYQQSLDQGLQFLIQYYNGEERAKGNILERFSAQQFPDLHSELNLSSLELGDSALYFCASSVGRGYSNTEAFFGQGTRLTVV.

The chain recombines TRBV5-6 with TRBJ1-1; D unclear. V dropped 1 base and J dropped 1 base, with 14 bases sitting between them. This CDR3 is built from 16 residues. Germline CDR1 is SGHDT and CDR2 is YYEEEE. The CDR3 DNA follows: TGTGCCAGCAGCTTGATTCTGGGAACCTCGAACACTGAAGCTTTCTTT. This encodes CASSLILGTSNTEAFF.

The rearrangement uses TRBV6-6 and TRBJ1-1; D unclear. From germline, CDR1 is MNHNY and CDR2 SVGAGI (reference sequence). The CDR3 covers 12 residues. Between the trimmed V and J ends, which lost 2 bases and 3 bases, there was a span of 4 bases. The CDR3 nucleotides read TGTGCCAGCAGTTACAGGGACACTGAAGCTTTCTTT. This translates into CASSYRDTEAFF.

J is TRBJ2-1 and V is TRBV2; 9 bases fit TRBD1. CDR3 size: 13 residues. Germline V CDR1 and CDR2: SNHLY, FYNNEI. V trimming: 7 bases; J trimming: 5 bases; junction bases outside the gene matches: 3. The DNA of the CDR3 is TGTGCCAGCATCTGGGACAGGGACAATGAGCAGTTCTTC. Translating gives CASIWDRDNEQFF.

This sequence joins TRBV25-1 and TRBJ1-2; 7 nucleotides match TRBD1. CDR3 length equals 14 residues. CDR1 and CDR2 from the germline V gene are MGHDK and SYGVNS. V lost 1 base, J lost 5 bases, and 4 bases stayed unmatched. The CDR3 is CASSESTGRYGYTF. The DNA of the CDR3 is TGTGCCAGCAGTGAATCGACAGGGCGGTATGGCTACACCTTC.

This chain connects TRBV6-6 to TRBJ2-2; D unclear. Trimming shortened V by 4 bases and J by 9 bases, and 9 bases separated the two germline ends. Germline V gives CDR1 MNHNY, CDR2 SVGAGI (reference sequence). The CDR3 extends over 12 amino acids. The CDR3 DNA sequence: TGTGCCAGCAGTTTCCCAACTAGGGAGCTGTTTTTT. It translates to CASSFPTRELFF.

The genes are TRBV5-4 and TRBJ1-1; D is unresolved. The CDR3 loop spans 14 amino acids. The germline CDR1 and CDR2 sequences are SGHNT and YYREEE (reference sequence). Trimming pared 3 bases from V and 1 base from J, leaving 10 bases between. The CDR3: CASSSRFGNTEAFF. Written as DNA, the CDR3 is TGTGCCAGCAGCTCCAGGTTTGGGAACACTGAAGCTTTCTTT.

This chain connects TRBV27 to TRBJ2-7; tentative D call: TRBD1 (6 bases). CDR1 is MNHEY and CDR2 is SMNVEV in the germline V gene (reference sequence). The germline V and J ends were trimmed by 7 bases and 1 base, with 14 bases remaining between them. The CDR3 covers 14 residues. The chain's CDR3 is CASTSQTGSYEQYF. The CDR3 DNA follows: TGTGCCAGCACCTCACAAACAGGGTCCTACGAGCAGTACTTC.

CDR3 region: CASGEGYEQYF. CDR3 nucleotides: TGTGCCAGCGGGGAGGGATACGAGCAGTACTTC. V is TRBV2 and J is TRBJ2-7; 7 positions agree with TRBD2. Looked up from germline, CDR1 is SNHLY and CDR2 is FYNNEI. Trimming at V came to 8 bases and at J to 4 bases, leaving 2 bases not matched to a gene. This CDR3 spans 11 amino acids.

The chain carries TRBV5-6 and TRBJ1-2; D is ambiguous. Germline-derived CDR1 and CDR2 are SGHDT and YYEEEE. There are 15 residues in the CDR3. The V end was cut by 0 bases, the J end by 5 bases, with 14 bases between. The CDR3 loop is CASSLDRIVMYGYTF. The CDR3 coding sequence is TGTGCCAGCAGCTTGGACCGGATTGTGATGTATGGCTACACCTTC.

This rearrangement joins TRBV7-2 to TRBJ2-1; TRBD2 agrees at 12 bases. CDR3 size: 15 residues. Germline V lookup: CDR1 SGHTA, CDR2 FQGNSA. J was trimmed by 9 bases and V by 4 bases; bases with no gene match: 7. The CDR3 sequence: CASSYRGLAGTEQFF. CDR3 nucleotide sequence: TGTGCCAGCAGCTACCGGGGACTAGCGGGCACTGAGCAGTTCTTC.

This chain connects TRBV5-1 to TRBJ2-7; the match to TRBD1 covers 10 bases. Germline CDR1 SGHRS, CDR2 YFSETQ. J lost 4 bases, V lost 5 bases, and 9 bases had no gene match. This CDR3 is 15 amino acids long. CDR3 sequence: CASRPGGQGLYEQYF. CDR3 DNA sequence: TGCGCCAGCAGACCTGGGGGACAGGGGCTTTACGAGCAGTACTTC.

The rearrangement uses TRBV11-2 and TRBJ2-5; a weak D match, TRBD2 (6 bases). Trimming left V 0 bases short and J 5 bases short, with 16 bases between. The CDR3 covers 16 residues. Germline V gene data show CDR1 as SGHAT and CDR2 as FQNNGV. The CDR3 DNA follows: TGTGCCAGCAGCTTAGAGGGGTCTAGCGTTTGGGAGACCCAGTACTTC. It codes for CASSLEGSSVWETQYF.

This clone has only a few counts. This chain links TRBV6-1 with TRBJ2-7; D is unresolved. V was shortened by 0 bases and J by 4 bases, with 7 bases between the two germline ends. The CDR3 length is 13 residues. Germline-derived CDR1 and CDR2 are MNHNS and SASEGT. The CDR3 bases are TGTGCCAGCAGTGAAGCGCAATTTTACGAGCAGTACTTC. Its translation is CASSEAQFYEQYF.